One and the same sample provided the 16 T cell receptor beta chains below, sequenced in a study of radiotherapy plus CTLA-4 blockade in lung cancer (dated by TCRdb to between 2017 and 2018). Receptor libraries were prepared by the immunoSEQ multiplex PCR assay. Drawn from immuneACCESS, this table holds only the in-frame rearrangements with V and J called that TCRdb kept. Clones are partly lost; checked studies trace under half to an unresolved V gene and leave the rest unexplained. This sample holds approximately 100,000 clones; over 65% were observed only once. Over 2% of the sample is in the top ten clones. Sequencing was performed on peripheral blood, taken from a patient treated with radiotherapy plus ipilimumab. The receptors come from a human donor with non-small cell lung cancer that progressed on radiotherapy plus ipilimumab. Some clones in this sample may be carry-over from other donors' samples.

With respect to this clone: This CDR3 is also generated by other DNA sequences in the sample. This chain links TRBV5-1 with TRBJ2-7; 12 bases line up with TRBD2. CDR1 and CDR2 from the germline V gene are SGHRS and YFSETQ. V lost 0 bases to trimming and J lost 3 bases; unmatched junction nucleotides: 1. This CDR3 is 15 amino acids long. The CDR3 sequence: CASSLGLAGVYEQYF. CDR3 in DNA: TGCGCCAGCAGCTTGGGACTAGCGGGAGTCTACGAGCAGTACTTC.

J is TRBJ1-4 and V is TRBV19; D remains ambiguous. The CDR3 totals 12 residues. V lost 4 bases to trimming and J lost 7 bases, with 7 bases between them. The V gene's germline CDR1 is LNHDA and CDR2 SQIVND (reference sequence). The CDR3: CASSNGIEKLFF. The CDR3 DNA is TGTGCCAGTAGTAACGGGATTGAAAAACTGTTTTTT.

This chain uses TRBV9 with TRBJ2-7; D unresolved. Germline-derived CDR1 and CDR2 are SGDLS and YYNGEE. Trimming shortened V by 0 bases and J by 3 bases, and 7 bases separated the two germline ends. There are 13 residues in the CDR3. The CDR3 spells CASSVGGVYEQYF. For the CDR3, the DNA is TGTGCCAGCAGCGTAGGTGGGGTCTACGAGCAGTACTTC.

The sample holds one count of this clone. The chain recombines TRBV2 with TRBJ2-3; perhaps TRBD2 as D (6 bases). The germline V gene encodes CDR1 SNHLY and CDR2 FYNNEI. CDR3 size: 16 residues. Trimming took off 3 bases at V and 1 base at J, with 14 bases between the two ends. CDR3 sequence: CASSEEGGFRTDTQYF. The CDR3 DNA follows: TGTGCCAGCAGTGAGGAGGGCGGGTTCCGCACAGATACGCAGTATTTT.

The chain combines TRBV28 with TRBJ2-2, with D perhaps matching TRBD2 (6 bases). Germline V lookup: CDR1 MDHEN, CDR2 SYDVKM. The V end was cut by 6 bases, the J end by 1 base, with 15 bases between. CDR3 length equals 16 residues. The CDR3 nucleotides read TGTGCCAGCAGAGACCCCCCGGGGGAGAACACCGGGGAGCTGTTTTTT. It is translated as CASRDPPGENTGELFF.

About this clone: The junction and the germline gene differ at one end; a read error may be behind it. The sample has other DNA sequences that encode this CDR3 too. This sequence joins TRBV6-1 and TRBJ2-1; 11 nucleotides match TRBD2. This CDR3 comprises 15 residues. Germline CDR1 MNHNS, CDR2 SASEGT. CDR3 amino acids: CASRDLAGGHNEQFF. In nucleotides, the CDR3 is TGTGCCAGCAGGGACTTAGCGGGGGGGCACAATGAGCAATTCTTC.

This clone showed up just once. This chain links TRBV7-2 with TRBJ2-2, with 11 bases that match TRBD2. This CDR3 comprises 17 residues. The V gene's germline CDR1 is SGHTA and CDR2 FQGNSA. The ends lost 1 base at V and 3 bases at J; junction bases unmatched: 4. In nucleotides, the CDR3 is TGTGCCAGCAGCTTAGGACTAGCGGGGAGTTACACCGGGGAGCTGTTTTTT. Translated, it gives CASSLGLAGSYTGELFF.

The chain is built from TRBV4-3 and TRBJ1-6; 10 nucleotides align to TRBD1. CDR1 is LGHNA, CDR2 YSLEER, per germline. The CDR3 contains 17 residues. Trimming cost V 3 bases and J 9 bases; bases outside gene matches: 11. CDR3 in DNA: TGCGCCAGCAGCCACGGGACAGGGGTAGAGAAGGGTTCACCCCTCCACTTT. Translating it yields CASSHGTGVEKGSPLHF.

The chain joins TRBV29-1 to TRBJ2-3; 10 bases map to TRBD2. This CDR3 comprises 16 residues. The V segment lost 7 bases and the J segment 0 bases; nucleotides outside the gene matches: 10. The germline gives CDR1 SQVTM, CDR2 ANQGSEA. Here the CDR3 reads CSGLGLAESSTDTQYF. DNA for the CDR3: TGCAGCGGCCTTGGACTAGCGGAATCTAGCACAGATACGCAGTATTTT.

This clone was detected only a few times. The chain employs TRBV30 and TRBJ2-2, with D maybe TRBD2 (6 bases). V lost 5 bases and J 4 bases, leaving 17 bases between the germline ends. CDR1 and CDR2 (germline): GTSNPN, SVGIG (reference sequence). This CDR3 contains 15 residues. CDR3 sequence reads: CAWPPGGDSTGELFF. The CDR3 DNA follows: TGTGCCTGGCCCCCAGGCGGGGATTCCACCGGGGAGCTGTTTTTT.

This rearrangement joins TRBV5-1 to TRBJ2-5, with 16 bases lining up with TRBD2. CDR3 length: 21 residues. CDR1 SGHRS and CDR2 YFSETQ come from the germline V gene. V was clipped by 0 bases and J by 2 bases; unmatched bases: 13. The CDR3 sequence: CASSLEGTSGGVSTRQETQYF. CDR3 DNA sequence: TGCGCCAGCAGCTTGGAAGGGACTAGCGGGGGGGTCTCTACCCGACAAGAGACCCAGTACTTC.

In its sample, this clone was seen a few times. V usage is TRBV7-9 and J usage is TRBJ1-2, with TRBD1 matching 7 bases. The length of the CDR3 is 15 residues. Germline lookup yields CDR1 SEHNR and CDR2 FQNEAQ (reference sequence). Trimming removed 5 bases from V and 2 bases from J; junction bases left unmatched: 8. The CDR3 here is CASSPIQGLNYGYTF. CDR3 DNA: TGTGCCAGCAGCCCAATACAGGGGTTGAACTATGGCTACACCTTC. The full variable domain, its missing parts supplied by reference TRBV7-9 and TRBJ1-2, is DTGVSQNPRHKITKRGQNVTFRCDPISEHNRLYWYRQTLGQGPEFLTYFQNEAQLEKSRLLSDRFSAERPKGSFSTLEIQRTEQGDSAMYLCASSPIQGLNYGYTFGSGTRLTVV.

Worth noting for this clone: Other DNA sequences of this sample code for an identical CDR3. The genes are TRBV5-1 and TRBJ2-7; D perhaps matches TRBD2 (5 bases). In germline, CDR1 is SGHRS, CDR2 YFSETQ. The germline V and J ends were trimmed by 0 bases and 3 bases, with 10 bases remaining between them. The CDR3 loop spans 14 amino acids. The CDR3 DNA reads as TGCGCCAGCAGCTTGGCTCCTAGCCTCTACGAGCAGTACTTC. Its protein product is CASSLAPSLYEQYF.

V usage is TRBV4-3 and J usage is TRBJ2-3; unclear D gene. V was pared by 1 base and J by 4 bases, with 6 bases between. Germline-derived CDR1 and CDR2 are LGHNA and YSLEER. This CDR3 has 13 residues. The CDR3 bases are TGCGCCAGCAGCCAAGGCCTCTCAGATACGCAGTATTTT. The encoded protein is CASSQGLSDTQYF.

This clone was picked up a small number of times. The chain is built from TRBV6-5 and TRBJ1-1; D gene unclear. V lost 3 bases, J lost 8 bases, and 13 bases lay in between. The germline V gene encodes CDR1 MNHEY and CDR2 SVGAGI. The CDR3 has 13 amino acids. CDR3 coding DNA: TGTGCCAGCAGTTATGGGTGGCCCGGGGAAGCTTTCTTT. Residues: CASSYGWPGEAFF.

This chain joins TRBV7-2 and TRBJ1-2, with D hard to call. Germline CDR1 and CDR2: SGHTA and FQGNSA. Trimming left V 5 bases short and J 4 bases short, with 20 bases between. The CDR3 contains 16 residues. The CDR3 sequence is CASSTTLAQGSYGYTF. DNA of the CDR3: TGTGCCAGCAGCACGACCTTAGCGCAAGGGTCCTATGGCTACACCTTC.